The 21 T cell receptor beta chains given below trace back to one sample, sequenced in a study of blood T cell repertoires in COVID-19. The data were produced by immunoSEQ multiplex PCR, yet TCRdb's version contains in-frame clones alone and is incomplete. Among over 300,000 clones, 90% were seen once, and the ten largest hold 6.5%. Sequenced material: peripheral blood. These receptors were taken from a man aged 18-30 years with active or convalescent COVID-19.

The J gene is TRBJ2-1, the V gene TRBV30; perhaps TRBD2 as D (5 bases). The CDR3 has 13 residues. The germline V gene encodes CDR1 GTSNPN and CDR2 SVGIG (reference sequence). V shed 0 bases and J shed 3 bases, with 6 bases lying between them. The CDR3 sequence: CAWSVAVYNEQFF. The CDR3 DNA reads as TGTGCCTGGAGTGTAGCGGTCTACAATGAGCAGTTCTTC. The full variable domain, completed using reference TRBV30 and TRBJ2-1, is SQTIHQWPATLVQPVGSPLSLECTVEGTSNPNLYWYRQAAGRGLQLLFYSVGIGQISSEVPQNLSASRPQDRQFILSSKKLLLSDSGFYLCAWSVAVYNEQFFGPGTRLTVL.

The genes are TRBV7-9 and TRBJ1-2, with a tentative D call TRBD1 (5 bases). CDR1 is SEHNR and CDR2 is FQNEAQ in the germline V gene (reference sequence). CDR3 length: 14 amino acids. The V end lost 1 base, the J end lost 5 bases, and 11 bases lay between the germline ends. CDR3 coding DNA: TGTGCCAGCAGCTTAGTCGGAGGGGTTTATGGCTACACCTTC. This sequence encodes CASSLVGGVYGYTF.

The gene calls are TRBV7-9 and TRBJ2-2; no clear D. CDR3 size: 12 residues. The germline V gene encodes CDR1 SEHNR and CDR2 FQNEAQ (reference sequence). The V end was cut by 1 base, the J end by 8 bases, with 5 bases between. CDR3 loop: CASSLVIGELFF. The DNA for the CDR3 is TGTGCCAGCAGCTTAGTTATTGGGGAGCTGTTTTTT.

To note about this clone: This sample also contains other DNA sequences that code for the same CDR3. CDR3 region: CASSVVGQGDGYTF. CDR3 bases: TGTGCCAGCAGCGTAGTCGGACAGGGAGATGGCTACACCTTC. The chain recombines TRBV9 with TRBJ1-2; TRBD1 matches at 8 bases. V dropped 0 bases and J dropped 6; count of bases not matched to a gene: 4. Germline V lookup: CDR1 SGDLS, CDR2 YYNGEE. The CDR3 extends over 14 amino acids. Together with reference TRBV9 and TRBJ1-2, the CDR3 gives the full variable domain: DSGVTQTPKHLITATGQRVTLRCSPRSGDLSVYWYQQSLDQGLQFLIQYYNGEERAKGNILERFSAQQFPDLHSELNLSSLELGDSALYFCASSVVGQGDGYTFGSGTRLTVV.

The chain is built from TRBV13 and TRBJ2-7; 7 positions match TRBD1. The V gene's germline CDR1 is PRHDT and CDR2 FYEKMQ (reference sequence). The junction had 4 bases not matched to a gene; V was cut back by 5 bases and J by 3 bases. CDR3 length: 13 residues. The CDR3 sequence: CASSEGDSYEQYF. CDR3 in DNA: TGTGCCAGCAGCGAAGGGGACAGCTACGAGCAGTACTTC. The entire variable domain, with the rest obtained from reference TRBV13 and TRBJ2-7, is as follows: AAGVIQSPRHLIKEKRETATLKCYPIPRHDTVYWYQQGPGQDPQFLISFYEKMQSDKGSIPDRFSAQQFSDYHSELNMSSLELGDSALYFCASSEGDSYEQYFGPGTRLTVT.

This chain links TRBV20-1 with TRBJ2-1; D remains ambiguous. Trimming cost V 3 bases and J 4 bases, with 19 bases left between them. Germline CDR1 and CDR2: DFQATT and SNEGSKA (reference sequence). The CDR3 covers 16 residues. Here the CDR3 reads CSASALVLFRYNEQFF. DNA of the CDR3: TGCAGTGCTAGTGCTCTGGTGCTATTCCGGTACAATGAGCAGTTCTTC.

J is TRBJ2-2 and V is TRBV7-2; 7 bases match TRBD2. Germline lookup yields CDR1 SGHTA and CDR2 FQGNSA. The junction had 8 bases not matched to a gene; V was cut back by 11 bases and J by 5 bases. The CDR3 consists of 13 residues. The CDR3 coding sequence is TGTGCCGGGGTGGCGGGAGAGACCGGGGAGCTGTTTTTT. Its translation: CAGVAGETGELFF.

This chain connects TRBV7-2 to TRBJ2-5, with D tentatively TRBD2 (6 bases). CDR3 length equals 17 residues. V was pared by 5 bases and J by 7 bases, with 26 bases between. Germline CDR1 SGHTA, CDR2 FQGNSA. CDR3 bases: TGTGCCAGCAGCCCGTACAATATGGCGGGACCTCGAGGGACCCAGTACTTC. This translates into CASSPYNMAGPRGTQYF.

This chain links TRBV6-5 with TRBJ1-2; D is ambiguous. Trimming removed 5 bases from V and 4 bases from J, with 8 bases in between. The CDR3 is 12 amino acids. Germline CDR1 is MNHEY and CDR2 is SVGAGI. The CDR3 spells CASSPPGYGYTF. The CDR3 bases are TGTGCCAGCAGTCCCCCGGGCTATGGCTACACCTTC.

The chain joins TRBV6-6 to TRBJ1-5; no clear D gene. CDR3 length: 14 amino acids. Trimming removed 6 bases at V and 5 bases at J, with 14 bases between. Germline lookup yields CDR1 MNHNY and CDR2 SVGAGI (reference sequence). CDR3 sequence (DNA): TGTGCCAGCAGAAACGAACAGAGGGATCAGCCCCAGCATTTT. Translation: CASRNEQRDQPQHF.

This chain joins TRBV5-1 and TRBJ2-1; weak D call: TRBD2 (5 bases). V was pared by 4 bases and J by 0 bases, with 11 bases between. This CDR3 spans 15 amino acids. The germline V gene has CDR1 SGHRS and CDR2 YFSETQ. CDR3 in amino acids: CASSTTTSSYNEQFF. CDR3 DNA: TGCGCCAGCAGCACGACCACTAGCTCCTACAATGAGCAGTTCTTC.

The chain combines TRBV24-1 with TRBJ2-3; TRBD1 aligns across 10 bases. Per germline, CDR1 KGHDR and CDR2 SFDVKD. V gave up 3 bases and J gave up 5 bases; unmatched junction bases: 16. The CDR3 is 19 residues long. CDR3 DNA: TGTGCCACCAGTGATGGGACAGGGGATGGGGTTATCCCACAAGATACGCAGTATTTT. Protein sequence: CATSDGTGDGVIPQDTQYF.

This rearrangement joins TRBV2 to TRBJ2-7; 7 nucleotides match TRBD2. Trimming took 8 bases from V and 3 from J; bases not matched to a gene: 7. The CDR3 length is 13 residues. Germline V gene data show CDR1 as SNHLY and CDR2 as FYNNEI. CDR3 sequence: CASSAQRGYEQYF. In DNA, the CDR3 is TGTGCCAGCTCTGCTCAGCGGGGCTACGAGCAGTACTTC.

The chain carries TRBV28 and TRBJ1-1; 8 bases map to TRBD1. Trimming cost V 6 bases and J 1 base; bases outside gene matches: 4. Per germline, CDR1 MDHEN and CDR2 SYDVKM. The CDR3 sequence is 14 residues long. The CDR3 is CASSDGTGNTEAFF. In nucleotides, the CDR3 is TGTGCCAGCAGCGATGGGACAGGGAACACTGAAGCTTTCTTT.

Points on this clone: Distinct nucleotide sequences in the sample also encode this CDR3. The rearrangement uses TRBV19 and TRBJ1-5; D is possibly TRBD1 (6 bases). The CDR3 spans 14 residues. V shed 3 bases and J shed 7 bases, with 13 bases lying between them. CDR1 is LNHDA and CDR2 is SQIVND in the germline V gene (reference sequence). DNA of the CDR3: TGTGCCAGTAGTATCCGAGGGGGAGACCAGCCCCAGCATTTT. Amino acid sequence: CASSIRGGDQPQHF.

DNA of the CDR3: TGTGCCAGCAGCAAAGGGGGTAGCGGGGGTCCGTGGGAGACCCAGTACTTC. Encoded protein: CASSKGGSGGPWETQYF. The chain joins TRBV7-6 to TRBJ2-5; 9 bases line up with TRBD2. The CDR3 runs 17 residues. The germline V gene encodes CDR1 SGHVS and CDR2 FNYEAQ. The V segment lost 5 bases and the J segment 5 bases; nucleotides outside the gene matches: 15.

V gene TRBV4-1 combines with J gene TRBJ1-4, with D maybe TRBD1 (5 bases). The CDR3 loop spans 15 amino acids. CDR1 and CDR2 (germline): MGHRA, YSYEKL. The V gene lost 4 bases and the J gene lost 3 bases, with 12 bases spanning the gap. The CDR3, as DNA: TGCGCCAGCAGCCCCACAGGTTCTGCTAATGAAAAACTGTTTTTT. Translation: CASSPTGSANEKLFF.

This chain uses TRBV6-5 with TRBJ2-1; D might be TRBD1 (6 bases). Germline V gene sequence: CDR1 MNHEY, CDR2 SVGAGI. This CDR3 contains 14 residues. Trimming left V 2 bases short and J 4 bases short, with 9 bases between. CDR3 nucleotides: TGTGCCAGCAGTTACGGGGACAAGTACAATGAGCAGTTCTTC. This gives the protein CASSYGDKYNEQFF.

This chain connects TRBV7-3 to TRBJ2-7; TRBD1 agrees at 10 bases. The CDR3 totals 16 residues. Germline V gives CDR1 SGHTA, CDR2 FQGTGA. With V trimmed by 3 bases and J by 4 bases, 9 bases remained unmatched. CDR3 loop: CASSFVPGQGLYEQYF. CDR3 bases: TGTGCCAGCAGCTTCGTCCCGGGACAGGGGTTATACGAGCAGTACTTC.

The count of this clone is one. The chain couples TRBV19 to TRBJ1-2, with D unclear. Trimming took off 7 bases at V and 6 bases at J, with 12 bases between the two ends. Germline V CDR1 and CDR2: LNHDA, SQIVND (reference sequence). The CDR3 runs 12 residues. The DNA for the CDR3 is TGTGCCAGTAACCTGGACGGGGATGGCTACACCTTC. Amino acids: CASNLDGDGYTF.

The CDR3 DNA sequence: TGTGCCAGCAGCCCCGGGACAGCGGGTGCAGATACGCAGTATTTT. Protein sequence: CASSPGTAGADTQYF. The chain has TRBV7-3 and TRBJ2-3, with D possibly being TRBD1 (7 bases). V was clipped by 5 bases and J by 4 bases, with 16 bases between them. Germline assignment: CDR1 SGHTA and CDR2 FQGTGA. The CDR3 is 15 amino acids. The full variable domain, its missing parts supplied by reference TRBV7-3 and TRBJ2-3, is GAGVSQTPSNKVTEKGKYVELRCDPISGHTALYWYRQSLGQGPEFLIYFQGTGAADDSGLPNDRFFAVRPEGSVSTLKIQRTERGDSAVYLCASSPGTAGADTQYFGPGTRLTVL.